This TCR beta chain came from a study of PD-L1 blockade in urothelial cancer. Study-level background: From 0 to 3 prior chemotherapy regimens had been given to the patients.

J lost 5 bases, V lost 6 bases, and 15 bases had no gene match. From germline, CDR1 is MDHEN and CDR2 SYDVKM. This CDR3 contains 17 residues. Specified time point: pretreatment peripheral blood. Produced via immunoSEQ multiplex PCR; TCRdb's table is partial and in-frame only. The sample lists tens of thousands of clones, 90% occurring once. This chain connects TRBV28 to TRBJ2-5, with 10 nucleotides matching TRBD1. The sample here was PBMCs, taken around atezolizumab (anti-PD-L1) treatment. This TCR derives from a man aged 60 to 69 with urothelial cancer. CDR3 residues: CASSPPLGTGVRETQYF. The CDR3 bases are TGTGCCAGCAGCCCCCCCCTCGGGACAGGGGTACGGGAGACCCAGTACTTC.